This T cell receptor beta chain was documented in a study of CD8+ T cells in alopecia areata. Germline lookup yields CDR1 SGHVS and CDR2 FQNEAQ. The trim removed 1 base at V and 2 bases at J, leaving 6 bases unmatched. The length of the CDR3 is 16 residues. Treatment denoted: oral pan-JAK inhibitor, 5-10 mg twice daily. Once RNA had been extracted, it was reverse transcribed into cDNA to act as the sequencing template. The protocol was immunoSEQ multiplex PCR, while the TCRdb copy is restricted to in-frame clones and leaves out a portion. The sample lists around 140,000 clones, 86% occurring once. This specimen was CD8+ T cells sorted from blood, taken at week 4, from a patient treated with tofacitinib. The chain joins TRBV7-8 to TRBJ2-7; the match to TRBD1 covers 9 bases. The sequence came from a human donor with alopecia areata. The CDR3 region is CASSLDRQGVTYEQYF. The CDR3 bases are TGTGCCAGCAGCTTAGATCGACAGGGGGTGACCTACGAGCAGTACTTC.